This TCR beta chain was identified in a study of regulatory T cells in long-lasting Graves disease. The sample's time point: persistent/refractory GD, antithyroid drugs over 5 years with positive TRAb. The TCR library was prepared using RNA isolated from PBMCs. Through Arm-PCR of CDR3 regions and iRepertoire HTBI primers, TCR beta libraries were built. TCRdb used MiXCR to reprocess the multiplex PCR reads, holding one entry per CDR3 protein. This sample has hundreds of thousands of distinct CDR3 sequences, with around 21% found just once. V was trimmed by 2 bases and J by 0 bases, leaving 6 bases between them. The CDR3 runs to 14 residues. The germline V gene has CDR1 SGHTS and CDR2 YDEGEE.

V gene TRBV5-8 combines with J gene TRBJ1-5; D is unclear. The source of this sequence is a female donor with Graves disease. Material: peripheral blood mononuclear cells (PBMCs), obtained when the disease was refractory, from a patient treated with antithyroid drugs. CDR3 coding DNA: TGTGCCAGCAGCTTTCCACCTAGCAATCAGCCCCAGCATTTT. Amino acids: CASSFPPSNQPQHF.